This T cell receptor beta chain was profiled in a study of blood T cell repertoires in COVID-19 (dated by TCRdb to the early 2020s). At the level of the whole study: Collaborator samples came from the United States, Italy and Spain and covered acute and convalescent phases of COVID-19. Where available, HLA class I and class II types were taken from metadata supplied by the sample provider and were not determined by assay-based typing. The prospective study material was composed of cDNA or gDNA derived from T cells, B-cell-depleted T cells, or PBMCs. A freely available public database, intended as a resource for researchers studying the immune response to SARS-CoV-2, is where the repertoires were released. Samples came from the ongoing ImmuneRACE study (first 160 participants) plus 1,254 subjects from 6 global collaborators. Deeply sampled blood TCRbeta repertoires from subjects exposed to, actively infected with, or recovered from COVID-19 were included in the dataset. A de-identified subject ID, COVID-19 status, age in years and sex were almost always included in the sample metadata.

TCRbeta CDR3 regions were amplified from genomic DNA by means of the immunoSEQ Assay, a bias-controlled multiplex PCR. Under the source paper's analysis protocol: The number of nucleated cells in each sample was estimated from the amplification of reference gene primers within the assay. To quantify the absolute abundance of each unique TCRbeta CDR3 rearrangement, sequence reads were collapsed and filtered. Productive Simpson clonality was computed per sample as the square root of Simpson's diversity index over productive rearrangements. Sourced from immuneACCESS, this table was stored by TCRdb with only in-frame sequences that have V and J called. A share of the clones is absent; for the studies checked, an unresolved V gene accounts for under half, and the remainder has no known explanation. V, J and clone size are taken as reported in that table, and D and trimming were inferred from the DNA itself. The sample profile shows around 70,000 clones; just under 85% of them were found once. The ten largest account for approximately 35% of the sample.

The CDR3, from cysteine to phenylalanine, totals 15 residues. The entry retains the CDR3 DNA only, 45 bases that are in frame from base 1. The germline V end is reduced by 5 bases and the J end by 2 bases; junction bases left unmatched: 1. The germline V gene encodes CDR1 ENHRY and CDR2 SYGVKD. Collaborating institutions collected whole blood in K2EDTA tubes following their own protocols. For TCRbeta analysis, collaborators shipped samples as frozen whole blood, isolated PBMCs, or DNA extracted from either of those sample types. Concerning this clone: Its antigen target is currently unknown. Base qualities are missing; no much larger clone stands one base away.

Overall results and qualifications from the work: Clinical and demographic metadata were provided uncurated, with the amount varying by source and participant.

This TCR derives from a man aged 70-80 years with acute or convalescent COVID-19. This chain is built from TRBV10-3 and TRBJ2-1; TRBD2 aligns with 12 central bases. The sample comprised peripheral blood. The encoded CDR3 is CAISSSGGAYNEQFF. The bases read TGTGCCATCAGTTCTAGCGGGGGGGCCTACAATGAGCAGTTCTTC.